This TCR beta chain came from a study of CD8 T cells in ankylosing spondylitis. TCRdb ran MiXCR on the 5' RACE reads and lists one entry per CDR3 protein. Here the sample spans some 350,000 distinct CDR3 sequences, roughly 15% being singletons. This clonotype was recorded a few times. Its antigen is as yet unknown. General study findings and limits: Earlier reports found some motif variants in synovial fluid and blood in reactive arthritis. It was reported that disease-linked clones were significantly enriched in matched ankylosing spondylitis synovial fluid.

The CDR3 is 15 amino acids. Germline-derived CDR1 and CDR2 are SGHRS and YFSETQ. With V trimmed by 1 base and J by 4 bases, 6 bases remained unmatched. The TCR was taken from a male donor with ankylosing spondylitis or in good health (not recorded which). The rearrangement uses TRBV5-1 and TRBJ2-5; 8 bases fit TRBD1. The sample comprised blood, either unsorted or a sorted T cell fraction (not recorded which). CDR3 protein: CASSLIQGAGETQYF. CDR3 coding DNA: TGCGCCAGCAGCTTGATTCAGGGGGCGGGAGAGACCCAGTACTTC.